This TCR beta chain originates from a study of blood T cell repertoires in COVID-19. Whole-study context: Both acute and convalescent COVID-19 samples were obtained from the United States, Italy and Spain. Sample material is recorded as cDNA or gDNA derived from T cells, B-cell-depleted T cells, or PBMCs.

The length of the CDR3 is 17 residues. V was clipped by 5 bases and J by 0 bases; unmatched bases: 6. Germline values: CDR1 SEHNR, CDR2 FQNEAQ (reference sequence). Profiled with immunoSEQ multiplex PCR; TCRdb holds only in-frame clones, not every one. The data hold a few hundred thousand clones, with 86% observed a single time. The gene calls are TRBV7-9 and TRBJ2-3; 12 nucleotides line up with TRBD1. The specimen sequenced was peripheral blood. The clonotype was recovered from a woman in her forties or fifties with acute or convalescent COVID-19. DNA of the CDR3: TGTGCCAGCAGCCGGGGACAGGGGGCTGCTAGCACAGATACGCAGTATTTT. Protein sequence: CASSRGQGAASTDTQYF.